The 19 T cell receptor beta chains given below trace back to one sample, sequenced in a study of cytomegalovirus exposure and HLA in healthy donors. It was with 60 Vbeta and 13 Jbeta primers that the PCR ran. Sequencing was performed with immunoSEQ multiplex PCR; in TCRdb, only in-frame clones are kept and a portion is missing. The data show approximately 76,000 clones, around 80% seen once. Sequencing used PBMCs. The source of these receptors is a man younger than 40 in good health and CMV-seronegative.

Only one count was recorded for this clone. This sequence joins TRBV30 and TRBJ1-3; D is unclear. CDR1 GTSNPN and CDR2 SVGIG come from the germline V gene (reference sequence). The V end was cut by 3 bases, the J end by 0 bases, with 12 bases between. The CDR3 sequence is 15 residues long. The CDR3 DNA is TGTGCCTGGAGCCCCCCAGACTTCTCTGGAAACACCATATATTTT. It encodes CAWSPPDFSGNTIYF.

The chain couples TRBV13 to TRBJ1-5; D is perhaps TRBD1 (5 bases). The CDR3 totals 15 residues. Germline V gene sequence: CDR1 PRHDT, CDR2 FYEKMQ (reference sequence). Trimming took off 5 bases at V and 7 bases at J, with 18 bases between the two ends. CDR3 loop: CASSESRPGVQPQHF. The CDR3 DNA sequence: TGTGCCAGCAGCGAGAGCAGGCCGGGGGTGCAGCCCCAGCATTTT.

The chain couples TRBV15 to TRBJ2-3; 14 bases map to TRBD2. The germline gives CDR1 LNHNV, CDR2 YYDKDF (reference sequence). V dropped 10 bases and J dropped 6; count of bases not matched to a gene: 9. The CDR3 loop spans 15 amino acids. The CDR3 nucleotides are TGTGCCATCGCCTGGACTAGCGGGGGGCGGGATACGCAGTATTTT. This translates into CAIAWTSGGRDTQYF. Together with reference TRBV15 and TRBJ2-3, the CDR3 gives the full variable domain: DAMVIQNPRYQVTQFGKPVTLSCSQTLNHNVMYWYQQKSSQAPKLLFHYYDKDFNNEADTPDNFQSRRPNTSFCFLDIRSPGLGDTAMYLCAIAWTSGGRDTQYFGPGTRLTVL.

This chain joins TRBV6-1 and TRBJ1-1, with TRBD1 as a possible D gene (6 bases). Germline values: CDR1 MNHNS, CDR2 SASEGT. CDR3 length equals 13 residues. Trimming removed 5 bases at V and 1 base at J, with 8 bases between. The CDR3 DNA sequence: TGTGCCAGCAGTAACAGGGAGAACACTGAAGCTTTCTTT. Translated: CASSNRENTEAFF.

This chain uses TRBV6-1 with TRBJ2-7, with 12 nucleotides matching TRBD2. Trimming cost V 5 bases and J 6 bases; bases outside gene matches: 8. Per the germline V gene, CDR1 is MNHNS and CDR2 is SASEGT. The CDR3 sequence is 15 residues long. CDR3 DNA sequence: TGTGCCAGCAGTATGACTAGCGGGGGACCCGGCGAGCAGTACTTC. Its protein product is CASSMTSGGPGEQYF.

This chain uses TRBV5-1 with TRBJ2-2; 12 bases fit TRBD1. Germline V lookup: CDR1 SGHRS, CDR2 YFSETQ. The CDR3 has 16 residues. With 4 bases clipped from V and 3 bases from J, the junction kept 4 bases outside the gene matches. CDR3 amino acids: CASSGGQGADTGELFF. Here the CDR3 DNA reads TGCGCCAGCAGCGGGGGACAGGGGGCAGACACCGGGGAGCTGTTTTTT. Variable domain in full (rest from reference TRBV5-1 and TRBJ2-2): KAGVTQTPRYLIKTRGQQVTLSCSPISGHRSVSWYQQTPGQGLQFLFEYFSETQRNKGNFPGRFSGRQFSNSRSEMNVSTLELGDSALYLCASSGGQGADTGELFFGEGSRLTVL.

The genes are TRBV5-1 and TRBJ2-1, with D possibly TRBD2 on 6 matching bases. The V end lost 4 bases, the J end lost 7 bases, and 12 bases lay between the germline ends. The V gene's germline CDR1 is SGHRS and CDR2 YFSETQ. The CDR3 extends over 13 amino acids. CDR3 sequence (DNA): TGCGCCAGCAGCCAGAGCGGAGGGAATGAGCAGTTCTTC. Encoded protein: CASSQSGGNEQFF. Looking up the rest from reference TRBV5-1 and TRBJ2-1 gives the full variable domain: KAGVTQTPRYLIKTRGQQVTLSCSPISGHRSVSWYQQTPGQGLQFLFEYFSETQRNKGNFPGRFSGRQFSNSRSEMNVSTLELGDSALYLCASSQSGGNEQFFGPGTRLTVL.

This clone was seen only once. The gene calls are TRBV28 and TRBJ2-5; 8 nucleotides line up with TRBD2. V shed 10 bases, J shed 5 bases, and the junction held 12 bases outside the gene matches. Germline V CDR1 and CDR2: MDHEN, SYDVKM. The CDR3 is made up of 14 amino acids. In nucleotides, the CDR3 is TGTGCCACCCCCGGGACTAGAGGGGGGGAGACCCAGTACTTC. Amino acid sequence: CATPGTRGGETQYF.

The CDR3 is CATRIQGQGLYGYTF. CDR3 DNA: TGTGCCACCCGAATCCAGGGACAGGGCCTTTATGGCTACACCTTC. V usage is TRBV2 and J usage is TRBJ1-2; 9 positions match TRBD1. This CDR3 is built from 15 residues. Germline V CDR1 and CDR2: SNHLY, FYNNEI. Unmatched junction bases numbered 14, after V lost 10 bases and J lost 5 bases.

The chain carries TRBV19 and TRBJ2-7, with 9 bases aligning to TRBD1. This CDR3 is 14 amino acids long. J was trimmed by 7 bases and V by 6 bases; bases with no gene match: 10. Germline V gene data show CDR1 as LNHDA and CDR2 as SQIVND (reference sequence). The chain's CDR3 is CASSRDREGWEQYF. The CDR3 DNA follows: TGTGCCAGTAGCCGGGACAGGGAGGGATGGGAGCAGTACTTC.

The chain recombines TRBV19 with TRBJ2-2; the D gene is possibly TRBD1 (5 bases). The CDR3 extends over 14 amino acids. The V and J ends lost 9 bases and 3 bases respectively, with 14 bases between them. Germline V gives CDR1 LNHDA, CDR2 SQIVND (reference sequence). The CDR3 nucleotides read TGTGCCAGCTCCCGACCAGGGCACACCGGGGAGCTGTTTTTT. This translates into CASSRPGHTGELFF.

The chain joins TRBV7-2 to TRBJ2-7; 10 positions match TRBD1. The CDR3 is 16 amino acids. CDR1 and CDR2 from the germline V gene are SGHTA and FQGNSA. J gave up 6 bases and V 5 bases, and 13 bases lay outside the gene matches. CDR3 sequence reads: CASSTPGQGLIGEQYF. The CDR3, as DNA: TGTGCCAGCAGCACCCCGGGACAGGGGCTCATCGGCGAGCAGTACTTC.

This chain uses TRBV28 with TRBJ1-3; D may be TRBD1 (6 bases). Trimming removed 6 bases at V and 4 bases at J, with 16 bases between. The CDR3 has 15 amino acids. CDR1 and CDR2 from the germline V gene are MDHEN and SYDVKM. The CDR3 region has the DNA TGTGCCAGCAGGCGGACAGTCTTCTCCGGAAACACCATATATTTT. Encoded protein: CASRRTVFSGNTIYF.

The chain employs TRBV5-6 and TRBJ1-2; 7 nucleotides align to TRBD1. The germline gives CDR1 SGHDT, CDR2 YYEEEE. This CDR3 spans 14 amino acids. V lost 5 bases to trimming and J lost 4 bases; unmatched junction nucleotides: 8. CDR3 loop: CASSPRTGLYGYTF. CDR3 in DNA: TGTGCCAGCAGTCCCCGGACAGGTCTCTATGGCTACACCTTC.

The genes are TRBV19 and TRBJ1-6; a weak D match, TRBD1 (6 bases). V dropped 8 bases and J dropped 2 bases, with 10 bases sitting between them. The germline gives CDR1 LNHDA, CDR2 SQIVND (reference sequence). CDR3 length equals 14 residues. CDR3 DNA: TGTGCCAGTTCCGGGGGGCCCTATAATTCACCCCTCCACTTT. It specifies CASSGGPYNSPLHF.

The chain is built from TRBV5-1 and TRBJ2-3; 8 positions agree with TRBD2. The V gene's germline CDR1 is SGHRS and CDR2 YFSETQ. Trimming at V came to 3 bases and at J to 2 bases, leaving 8 bases not matched to a gene. The CDR3 covers 16 residues. CDR3 bases: TGCGCCAGCAGCTCTACCATACTAGCGGACACAGATACGCAGTATTTT. Translation gives CASSSTILADTDTQYF.

The chain's CDR3 is CASSEWDYPLEQYF. The CDR3 nucleotides read TGTGCCAGCAGTGAGTGGGACTACCCTCTCGAGCAGTACTTC. The genes are TRBV6-1 and TRBJ2-7, with TRBD2 matching over 7 bases. The CDR3 is made up of 14 amino acids. From germline, CDR1 is MNHNS and CDR2 SASEGT. Trimming at V came to 3 bases and at J to 6 bases, leaving 8 bases not matched to a gene.

V usage is TRBV9 and J usage is TRBJ2-5; 10 bases match TRBD2. The germline CDR1 and CDR2 sequences are SGDLS and YYNGEE. V lost 4 bases and J lost 4; bases outside the gene matches: 16. The length of the CDR3 is 18 residues. CDR3 in amino acids: CASSPSLAGTVSGETQYF. The CDR3 DNA is TGTGCCAGCAGCCCGTCACTAGCGGGGACCGTTAGTGGAGAGACCCAGTACTTC.

The chain employs TRBV30 and TRBJ2-3; 9 nucleotides line up with TRBD1. Germline trimming cut 0 bases from V and 8 bases from J; bases unmatched to any gene: 21. Germline loops: CDR1 GTSNPN, CDR2 SVGIG (reference sequence). The CDR3 contains 19 residues. The CDR3 DNA reads TGTGCCTGGAGTGTACAAAGGGAGACAGGGGGTAGCCAAAGGGGTACGCAGTATTTT. It yields the protein CAWSVQRETGGSQRGTQYF.